This T cell receptor (beta chain) was retrieved from a study of blood T cell repertoires in COVID-19. Study background: Donors in the United States, Italy and Spain gave samples during acute or convalescent COVID-19. Sources were T cells, B-cell-depleted T cells, or PBMCs; the material itself was cDNA or gDNA.

This clone occurred a few times. CDR3 size: 16 residues. Trimming pared 1 base from V and 2 bases from J, leaving 12 bases between. The germline gives CDR1 LNHDA, CDR2 SQIVND (reference sequence). As processed by the authors: Amplified reference gene primers provided the basis for estimating nucleated cell counts. Here immunoSEQ multiplex PCR was the method, and the copy in TCRdb shows in-frame clones only, minus some. The D gene and trimming were derived from the DNA, and the V and J assignments and clone size from that table. This sample has fewer than 60,000 clones; around 90% occur once, and the top ten carry roughly a fifth.

The source material was peripheral blood. The source of this sequence is a human donor in a cohort sampled during active COVID-19. The J gene is TRBJ1-5, the V gene TRBV19; possibly TRBD1 for D (6 bases). The CDR3 sequence: CASSIVGAGGNQPQHF. CDR3 DNA sequence: TGTGCCAGTAGTATAGTGGGGGCAGGGGGCAATCAGCCCCAGCATTTT.